This T cell receptor (beta chain) was sequenced for a study of blood T cell repertoires in COVID-19. Study in general: Some COVID-19 samples were acute and others convalescent; all came from the United States, Italy and Spain. The analysed material was cDNA or gDNA that came from T cells, B-cell-depleted T cells, or PBMCs.

Sequenced by immunoSEQ multiplex PCR; TCRdb stores in-frame clones only, minus some. The sample lists around 160,000 clones; 65% to 90% were seen once. CDR3 size: 13 residues. V was clipped by 6 bases and J by 7 bases; unmatched bases: 6. The germline V gene encodes CDR1 MDHEN and CDR2 SYDVKM. The sample consisted of peripheral blood. The chain links TRBV28 to TRBJ2-7; TRBD1 matches 10 bases. This TCR was recovered from a man in his 60s with acute or convalescent COVID-19. The CDR3 region is CASSGQGGHEQYF. The CDR3 coding sequence is TGTGCCAGCAGCGGACAGGGGGGTCATGAGCAGTACTTC. Full variable domain (missing parts from reference TRBV28 and TRBJ2-7): DVKVTQSSRYLVKRTGEKVFLECVQDMDHENMFWYRQDPGLGLRLIYFSYDVKMKEKGDIPEGYSVSREKKERFSLILESASTNQTSMYLCASSGQGGHEQYFGPGTRLTVT.